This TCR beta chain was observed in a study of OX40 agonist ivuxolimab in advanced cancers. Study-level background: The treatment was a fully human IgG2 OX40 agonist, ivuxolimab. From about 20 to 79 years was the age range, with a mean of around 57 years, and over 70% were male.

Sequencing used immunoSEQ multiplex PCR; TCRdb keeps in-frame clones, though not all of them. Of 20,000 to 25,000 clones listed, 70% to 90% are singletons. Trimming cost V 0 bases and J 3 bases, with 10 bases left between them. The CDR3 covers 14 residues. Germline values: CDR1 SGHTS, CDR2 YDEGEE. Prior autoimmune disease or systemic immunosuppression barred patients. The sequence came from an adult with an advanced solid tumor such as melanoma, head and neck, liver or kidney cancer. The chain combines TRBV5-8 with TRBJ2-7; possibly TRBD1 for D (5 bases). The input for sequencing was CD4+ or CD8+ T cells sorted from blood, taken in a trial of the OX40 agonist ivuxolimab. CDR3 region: CASSLVLTDYEQYF. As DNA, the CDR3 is TGTGCCAGCAGCTTGGTTCTGACAGACTACGAGCAGTACTTC.